This entry lists 31 T cell receptor beta chains sequenced from one sample in a study of shared clonotypes between healthy human individuals. Generated by immunoSEQ multiplex PCR, the TCRdb table keeps only in-frame clones and is missing some. The repertoire includes some 1 million clones, approximately 76% of them detected once, and 1.4% to 1.5% sits in the top ten. The specimen was memory CD4+ T cells sorted from blood. Stated subset: CD45RA-negative fraction. All receptors come from a man younger than 35 in good health.

This sequence joins TRBV5-1 and TRBJ2-2; D gene uncertain. CDR1 and CDR2 (germline): SGHRS, YFSETQ. The CDR3 extends over 13 amino acids. The ends were cut back, 0 bases at V and 6 bases at J, with 6 bases in the middle. The CDR3 here is CASSLGGPGELFF. CDR3 in DNA: TGCGCCAGCAGCTTGGGTGGCCCCGGGGAGCTGTTTTTT.

The rearrangement joins TRBV25-1 to TRBJ2-2; the match to TRBD1 covers 7 bases. The V segment lost 6 bases and the J segment 6 bases; nucleotides outside the gene matches: 7. The CDR3 length is 14 residues. CDR1 and CDR2 from the germline V gene are MGHDK and SYGVNS. The CDR3 is CASSSLTGAGELFF. The DNA of the CDR3 is TGTGCCAGCAGCAGCTTAACAGGGGCCGGGGAGCTGTTTTTT. Together with reference TRBV25-1 and TRBJ2-2, the CDR3 gives the full variable domain: EADIYQTPRYLVIGTGKKITLECSQTMGHDKMYWYQQDPGMELHLIHYSYGVNSTEKGDLSSESTVSRIRTEHFPLTLESARPSHTSQYLCASSSLTGAGELFFGEGSRLTVL.

CDR3 bases: TGCGCCAGCAGCCTGGACCTGGGAAACACCATATATTTT. Protein product: CASSLDLGNTIYF. The genes are TRBV5-1 and TRBJ1-3, with D unclear. V lost 4 bases and J lost 4, with 9 bases in between. CDR1 is SGHRS, CDR2 YFSETQ, per germline. The CDR3 is 13 residues long.

The rearrangement uses TRBV15 and TRBJ1-4; 7 bases map to TRBD1. The CDR3 loop spans 15 amino acids. J lost 4 bases, V lost 1 base, and 3 bases had no gene match. CDR1 LNHNV and CDR2 YYDKDF come from the germline V gene (reference sequence). This CDR3 is CATSRGTGYNEKLFF. The CDR3 DNA follows: TGTGCCACCAGCAGAGGGACAGGCTATAATGAAAAACTGTTTTTT.

This clone showed up just a few times. This chain joins TRBV5-1 and TRBJ2-7; 10 bases align to TRBD2. Germline V gene lookup returns CDR1 SGHRS and CDR2 YFSETQ. CDR3 size: 16 residues. Losses at the gene ends were 4 bases for V and 0 bases for J; bases not matched to a gene: 7. The CDR3 DNA reads as TGCGCCAGCAGCCCCCGGGCTAGCGGGAGCTCCTACGAGCAGTACTTC. Protein product: CASSPRASGSSYEQYF.

The chain couples TRBV11-1 to TRBJ1-1, with D hard to call. V was pared by 3 bases and J by 4 bases, with 9 bases between. The V gene's germline CDR1 is SGHAT and CDR2 FQDESV (reference sequence). The CDR3 has 13 amino acids. The CDR3 region has the DNA TGTGCCAGCAGCTTTTTTCCTTCCACTGAAGCTTTCTTT. This encodes CASSFFPSTEAFF.

The chain employs TRBV10-2 and TRBJ2-1; 16 bases agree with TRBD2. This CDR3 has 16 residues. Germline V gene data show CDR1 as WSHSY and CDR2 as SAAADI. V lost 6 bases and J lost 4; bases outside the gene matches: 3. The CDR3 DNA sequence: TGCGCCAGCAGGGGGACTAGCGGGAGGGCTTACAATGAGCAGTTCTTC. It yields the protein CASRGTSGRAYNEQFF.

Concerning this clone: Just one base apart from a much larger clone, this may be a read error. Other DNA variants within this sample encode the same CDR3. In nucleotides, the CDR3 is TGTGCCAGCAGTTTAAGACAGGCATATACCGATTTACCCCTCCACTTT. Translating gives CASSLRQAYTDLPLHF. This sequence joins TRBV28 and TRBJ1-6; maybe TRBD1 (6 bases). The ends were cut back, 2 bases at V and 12 bases at J, with 20 bases in the middle. Germline loops: CDR1 MDHEN, CDR2 SYDVKM. The CDR3 covers 16 residues.

The chain recombines TRBV29-1 with TRBJ1-2; 9 bases fit TRBD1. With 7 bases clipped from V and 2 bases from J, the junction kept 20 bases outside the gene matches. The germline CDR1 and CDR2 sequences are SQVTM and ANQGSEA. This CDR3 contains 18 residues. In nucleotides, the CDR3 is TGCAGCGCATCTAACGGTGGGACAGGGAGGCGAGGCAACTATGGCTACACCTTC. This sequence encodes CSASNGGTGRRGNYGYTF.

This rearrangement joins TRBV4-3 to TRBJ2-1, with D tentatively TRBD1 or TRBD2 (5 bases each). Germline loops: CDR1 LGHNA, CDR2 YSLEER. The CDR3 consists of 15 residues. The ends were cut back, 4 bases at V and 0 bases at J, with 10 bases in the middle. The CDR3 coding sequence is TGCGCCAGCAGCCCGCAGAGGGGCTCCTACAATGAGCAGTTCTTC. This codes for CASSPQRGSYNEQFF.

The J gene is TRBJ1-2, the V gene TRBV9; no definite D call. The CDR3 is 13 residues long. Germline CDR1 and CDR2: SGDLS and YYNGEE. V was clipped by 0 bases and J by 1 base, with 4 bases between them. Written as DNA, the CDR3 is TGTGCCAGCAGCGTAGATATTAACTATGGCTACACCTTC. Its protein is CASSVDINYGYTF.

This clone was recorded once. The chain joins TRBV28 to TRBJ2-7, with 9 bases aligning to TRBD1. The CDR3 consists of 16 residues. Looked up from germline, CDR1 is MDHEN and CDR2 is SYDVKM. J was trimmed by 3 bases and V by 4 bases; bases with no gene match: 10. The CDR3 here is CASSSPSDRGSYEQYF. Written as DNA, the CDR3 is TGTGCCAGCAGTTCGCCGTCGGACAGGGGAAGCTACGAGCAGTACTTC.

Note on this clone: At one boundary the junction diverges from the germline segment, which might be a read error. The chain couples TRBV9 to TRBJ1-1; D may be TRBD1 (5 bases). Per the germline V gene, CDR1 is SGDLS and CDR2 is YYNGEE. The CDR3 consists of 15 residues. The CDR3: CASSVDSWGNTEAFF. CDR3 DNA sequence: TGTGCCAGCAGTGTAGACAGCTGGGGGAACACTGAAGCTTTCTTT.

This chain uses TRBV10-1 with TRBJ2-5; 7 bases are a match to TRBD2. Germline V CDR1 and CDR2: WNHNN, SYGVQD (reference sequence). The CDR3 length is 16 residues. J lost 1 base, V lost 6 bases, and 11 bases had no gene match. The CDR3: CASSSSSGTLQETQYF. The CDR3 DNA sequence: TGCGCCAGCAGCTCCTCTAGCGGCACCCTCCAAGAGACCCAGTACTTC.

The chain joins TRBV6-1 to TRBJ2-7, with 7 bases identical to TRBD1. Germline CDR1 reads MNHNS; CDR2 reads SASEGT. CDR3 size: 14 residues. V gave up 2 bases and J gave up 5 bases; unmatched junction bases: 6. CDR3 amino acids: CASSELGGWDEQYF. The CDR3 coding sequence is TGTGCCAGCAGTGAACTAGGGGGCTGGGACGAGCAGTACTTC.

This clone was picked up one time. V usage is TRBV6-5 and J usage is TRBJ2-3; D is undetermined. The CDR3 runs to 14 residues. Trimming pared 6 bases from V and 7 bases from J, leaving 17 bases between. Germline CDR1 MNHEY, CDR2 SVGAGI. The CDR3, as DNA: TGTGCCAGCAGACCGGGTGTTAGTCCCAATACGCAGTATTTT. Translated: CASRPGVSPNTQYF.

The chain links TRBV18 to TRBJ1-5; the D is unclear. Germline CDR1 reads KGHSH; CDR2 reads LQKENI. The CDR3 contains 16 residues. Trimming removed 1 base at V and 0 bases at J, with 10 bases between. In DNA form, the CDR3 reads TGTGCCAGCTCACCACGACAACATGGTAGCAATCAGCCCCAGCATTTT. As protein: CASSPRQHGSNQPQHF.

The chain recombines TRBV5-4 with TRBJ2-2, with unresolved D. Germline values: CDR1 SGHNT, CDR2 YYREEE (reference sequence). The CDR3 has 15 amino acids. Trimming pared 0 bases from V and 11 bases from J, leaving 17 bases between. The CDR3 here is CASSLADTPTKELFF. In DNA, the CDR3 is TGTGCCAGCAGCTTGGCCGACACTCCAACGAAAGAGCTGTTTTTT. The full variable domain, with the rest looked up from reference TRBV5-4 and TRBJ2-2, is ETGVTQSPTHLIKTRGQQVTLRCSSQSGHNTVSWYQQALGQGPQFIFQYYREEENGRGNFPPRFSGLQFPNYSSELNVNALELDDSALYLCASSLADTPTKELFFGEGSRLTVL.

The V call is TRBV7-2, the J call TRBJ1-1, with no clear D. There are 13 residues in the CDR3. V gave up 2 bases and J gave up 5 bases, with 9 bases separating them. Germline CDR1 is SGHTA and CDR2 is FQGNSA. The CDR3 loop is CASSLSMGTEAFF. The CDR3 coding sequence is TGTGCCAGCAGCTTATCTATGGGGACTGAAGCTTTCTTT.

In its sample, this clone was seen many times. The chain couples TRBV5-4 to TRBJ1-1; the D gene is possibly TRBD1 (5 bases). The CDR3 spans 14 residues. The germline CDR1 and CDR2 sequences are SGHNT and YYREEE (reference sequence). Trimming pared 4 bases from V and 4 bases from J, leaving 14 bases between. The CDR3 reads CASSRGQATTEAFF. For the CDR3, the DNA is TGTGCCAGCAGCCGGGGCCAAGCAACCACTGAAGCTTTCTTT.

This clone was observed once. V gene TRBV19 combines with J gene TRBJ2-5; 8 bases map to TRBD2. The CDR3 runs to 15 residues. J gave up 7 bases and V 2 bases, and 9 bases lay outside the gene matches. The germline CDR1 and CDR2 sequences are LNHDA and SQIVND (reference sequence). CDR3 protein: CASSIPGTSFGTQYF. The CDR3 DNA reads TGTGCCAGTAGTATACCCGGGACTAGTTTTGGGACCCAGTACTTC.

The chain combines TRBV9 with TRBJ2-1, with 7 bases matching TRBD2. Germline CDR1 SGDLS, CDR2 YYNGEE. This CDR3 has 14 residues. J was trimmed by 8 bases and V by 0 bases; bases with no gene match: 5. CDR3 loop: CASSVAWTSDEQFF. CDR3 bases: TGTGCCAGCAGCGTAGCATGGACTAGTGATGAGCAGTTCTTC.

This chain uses TRBV7-9 with TRBJ1-1; D is undetermined. Deletions cut 1 base from V and 0 bases from J, with 6 bases between. Germline lookup yields CDR1 SEHNR and CDR2 FQNEAQ (reference sequence). CDR3 length equals 14 residues. The DNA for the CDR3 is TGTGCCAGCAGCTTAGTCGGATTGAACACTGAAGCTTTCTTT. Translated: CASSLVGLNTEAFF.

The table lists this clone with a count of one. The rearrangement joins TRBV5-1 to TRBJ1-2; no reliable D call. CDR1 and CDR2 from the germline V gene are SGHRS and YFSETQ. The CDR3 extends over 16 amino acids. V was pared by 1 base and J by 0 bases, with 13 bases between. The CDR3 nucleotides read TGCGCCAGCAGCTTGAGCGGTCGGGGATCTAACTATGGCTACACCTTC. This encodes CASSLSGRGSNYGYTF.

The CDR3 DNA is TGCGCCAGCAGTGCTGGCGGGGGGGCTAGGGATACGCAGTATTTT. It yields the protein CASSAGGGARDTQYF. The rearrangement uses TRBV10-2 and TRBJ2-3; 9 bases agree with TRBD2. The CDR3 has 15 amino acids. V dropped 4 bases and J dropped 6; count of bases not matched to a gene: 8. Germline lookup yields CDR1 WSHSY and CDR2 SAAADI.

This clone was observed a single time. This CDR3 is also generated by other DNA sequences in the sample. This chain joins TRBV28 and TRBJ2-7; D is uncertain. V was pared by 4 bases and J by 3 bases, with 10 bases between. Germline V gene data show CDR1 as MDHEN and CDR2 as SYDVKM. The CDR3 is 13 amino acids. The CDR3 reads CASSSGVYYEQYF. CDR3 nucleotides: TGTGCCAGCAGTTCGGGCGTTTACTACGAGCAGTACTTC.

The chain employs TRBV18 and TRBJ1-2; TRBD1 might be the D (5 bases). In germline, CDR1 is KGHSH, CDR2 LQKENI. CDR3 length equals 13 residues. V shed 2 bases and J shed 8 bases, with 12 bases lying between them. CDR3 bases: TGTGCCAGCTCACCAGCCTTGCGGGACGGCTACACCTTC. It specifies CASSPALRDGYTF.

This clone has just a few counts. The V gene is TRBV6-6, the J gene TRBJ2-3; D remains ambiguous. The CDR3 is 15 residues long. CDR1 MNHNY and CDR2 SVGAGI come from the germline V gene (reference sequence). The V and J ends lost 0 bases and 5 bases respectively, with 12 bases between them. In DNA form, the CDR3 reads TGTGCCAGCAGTTACTCTGGGCAAGTCGGAGATACGCAGTATTTT. Protein product: CASSYSGQVGDTQYF.

The chain employs TRBV2 and TRBJ2-7, with 8 bases that match TRBD2. The CDR3 runs 17 residues. The ends lost 4 bases at V and 6 bases at J; junction bases unmatched: 17. The germline gives CDR1 SNHLY, CDR2 FYNNEI. For the CDR3, the DNA is TGTGCCAGCAGTGTGGGACTAGGCGACCCTGGCGTTGGCGAGCAGTACTTC. Its translation is CASSVGLGDPGVGEQYF. Complete variable domain (other parts from reference TRBV2 and TRBJ2-7): EPEVTQTPSHQVTQMGQEVILRCVPISNHLYFYWYRQILGQKVEFLVSFYNNEISEKSEIFDDQFSVERPDGSNFTLKIRSTKLEDSAMYFCASSVGLGDPGVGEQYFGPGTRLTVT.

The genes are TRBV7-9 and TRBJ1-1; D remains unclear. CDR3 size: 15 residues. CDR1 is SEHNR, CDR2 FQNEAQ, per germline (reference sequence). Trimming left V 1 base short and J 1 base short, with 10 bases between. CDR3 region: CASSLGVLRNTEAFF. The CDR3, as DNA: TGTGCCAGCAGCTTAGGGGTTTTGAGGAACACTGAAGCTTTCTTT. The entire variable domain, with the rest obtained from reference TRBV7-9 and TRBJ1-1, is as follows: DTGVSQNPRHKITKRGQNVTFRCDPISEHNRLYWYRQTLGQGPEFLTYFQNEAQLEKSRLLSDRFSAERPKGSFSTLEIQRTEQGDSAMYLCASSLGVLRNTEAFFGQGTRLTVV.

This clone was seen only a few times. This chain uses TRBV9 with TRBJ2-3; tentatively, D is TRBD2 (5 bases). CDR3 size: 16 residues. Trimming took off 1 base at V and 8 bases at J, with 20 bases between the two ends. Germline assignment: CDR1 SGDLS and CDR2 YYNGEE. CDR3 in amino acids: CASSVFELAPSGTQYF. CDR3 sequence (DNA): TGTGCCAGCAGCGTATTTGAGCTAGCCCCCTCTGGTACGCAGTATTTT.